The clone carrying this T cell receptor beta chain was seen only once. The repertoire was sequenced with immunoSEQ multiplex PCR; TCRdb's copy has only in-frame clones and lacks some. Of about 160,000 clones listed, under 90% are singletons. The record originates from a study of blood T cell repertoires in COVID-19. The overall study: Nucleic acid was either cDNA or gDNA, and it came from T cells, B-cell-depleted T cells, or PBMCs.

Participant-reported clinical history was the basis for cohort assignment. The sequence was collected from a man in his forties or fifties who had recovered from COVID-19. The specimen was PBMCs or T cells enriched from blood (not recorded which).

CDR3 bases: TGTGCCAGCAATGGGGGGGGATACACCGGGGAGCTGTTTTTT. This gives the protein CASNGGGYTGELFF. The chain combines TRBV6-5 with TRBJ2-2; 7 bases match TRBD2. Germline CDR1 MNHEY, CDR2 SVGAGI. The J segment lost 3 bases and the V segment lost 7 bases, leaving 5 bases of the junction unmatched. CDR3 length: 14 residues.